Below, 30 T cell receptor beta chains from the same sample are listed, as sequenced in a study of T-cell reconstitution after alpha-beta-depleted transplantation in children. A TCRbeta library incorporating unique molecular identifiers was prepared. MiXCR was run by TCRdb on the PCR reads, yielding one entry per CDR3 protein. This sample has some 520,000 distinct CDR3 sequences; over 25% occur once, and the top ten carry under 3%. This specimen consisted of PBMCs from the stem cell graft donor, obtained from the stem cell graft. Receptor source: a human donor who donated a stem cell graft to a child with aplastic anemia.

This chain links TRBV25-1 with TRBJ1-6; D remains ambiguous. V was cut by 6 bases and J by 12 bases, with 27 bases left in between. CDR3 length equals 17 residues. Germline CDR1 and CDR2: MGHDK and SYGVNS. The CDR3: CASRRITKGPARIPLHF. DNA for the CDR3: TGTGCCAGCAGGAGGATCACAAAGGGCCCTGCTCGTATACCCCTCCACTTT. The full variable domain, with the rest looked up from reference TRBV25-1 and TRBJ1-6, is EADIYQTPRYLVIGTGKKITLECSQTMGHDKMYWYQQDPGMELHLIHYSYGVNSTEKGDLSSESTVSRIRTEHFPLTLESARPSHTSQYLCASRRITKGPARIPLHFGNGTRLTVT.

This clonotype was picked up many times. The gene calls are TRBV20-1 and TRBJ2-1; possible D gene TRBD1, 6 bases. The CDR3 sequence is 12 residues long. Germline V gives CDR1 DFQATT, CDR2 SNEGSKA (reference sequence). V lost 3 bases to trimming and J lost 7 bases, with 10 bases between them. CDR3 amino acids: CSARDSRNEQFF. In nucleotides, the CDR3 is TGCAGTGCTAGGGACAGTAGAAATGAGCAGTTCTTC.

This chain joins TRBV6-1 and TRBJ2-4; the match to TRBD2 covers 9 bases. CDR1 MNHNS and CDR2 SASEGT come from the germline V gene. Trimming at V came to 6 bases and at J to 3 bases, leaving 12 bases not matched to a gene. The CDR3 covers 17 residues. The CDR3 protein is CASRAKIAGEDKNIQYF. In DNA, the CDR3 is TGTGCCAGCAGGGCTAAAATAGCGGGAGAGGACAAAAACATTCAGTACTTC.

The chain combines TRBV14 with TRBJ1-6, with a weak D call TRBD1 (5 bases). Germline V CDR1 and CDR2: SGHDN, FVKESK. Trimming shortened V by 3 bases and J by 9 bases, and 12 bases separated the two germline ends. The length of the CDR3 is 14 residues. Here the CDR3 reads CASSQEARGSPLHF. The CDR3 DNA sequence: TGTGCCAGCAGCCAGGAGGCGAGGGGTTCACCCCTCCACTTT.

In this sample, this clonotype turned up a few times. V gene TRBV30 combines with J gene TRBJ2-5, with D maybe TRBD2 (5 bases). V was shortened by 3 bases and J by 5 bases, with 10 bases between the two germline ends. The V gene's germline CDR1 is GTSNPN and CDR2 SVGIG (reference sequence). This CDR3 comprises 12 residues. CDR3 DNA: TGTGCCTGGAGCGTTCGCGGGGAGACCCAGTACTTC. Translating it yields CAWSVRGETQYF. Full variable domain (rest looked up from reference TRBV30 and TRBJ2-5): SQTIHQWPATLVQPVGSPLSLECTVEGTSNPNLYWYRQAAGRGLQLLFYSVGIGQISSEVPQNLSASRPQDRQFILSSKKLLLSDSGFYLCAWSVRGETQYFGPGTRLLVL.

Only a few counts were recorded for this clonotype. The V call is TRBV12-5, the J call TRBJ2-1, with 9 bases identical to TRBD2. The length of the CDR3 is 16 residues. The germline gives CDR1 LGHNT, CDR2 FRNRAP. V lost 7 bases, J lost 3 bases, and 10 bases stayed unmatched. For the CDR3, the DNA is TGTGCTAGTGCCCCAGCTCTAGCGGGGTTCTACAATGAGCAGTTCTTC. Translation gives CASAPALAGFYNEQFF. The whole variable domain, remainder taken from reference TRBV12-5 and TRBJ2-1, is DARVTQTPRHKVTEMGQEVTMRCQPILGHNTVFWYRQTMMQGLELLAYFRNRAPLDDSGMPKDRFSAEMPDATLATLKIQPSEPRDSAVYFCASAPALAGFYNEQFFGPGTRLTVL.

This rearrangement joins TRBV21-1 to TRBJ2-3; TRBD1 was called by the table and not checked on the DNA. TRBV21-1 is tagged as a pseudogene. CDR3 length: 18 residues. Here the CDR3 DNA reads TGTGCCAGCAAAACAATCTCTGGGGGTTTCCCCTACACAGATACGCAGTATTTT. Translation gives CASKTISGGFPYTDTQYF.

This clonotype has only a few counts. The chain is built from TRBV12-3 or TRBV12-4 and TRBJ2-7; D possibly corresponds to TRBD1 (5 bases). CDR3 length: 14 amino acids. Trimming left V 4 bases short and J 0 bases short, with 10 bases between. CDR3 in amino acids: CASSSQGGSYEQYF. In nucleotides, the CDR3 is TGTGCCAGCAGTTCTCAGGGTGGCTCCTACGAGCAGTACTTC.

This clonotype has just a few counts. This sequence joins TRBV18 and TRBJ2-5, with 11 bases that match TRBD2. This CDR3 is 18 amino acids long. J lost 0 bases, V lost 3 bases, and 9 bases had no gene match. From germline, CDR1 is KGHSH and CDR2 LQKENI. The CDR3 DNA sequence: TGTGCCAGCTCACCGAACTTGCGACTAGCGGGGAACCAAGAGACCCAGTACTTC. This gives the protein CASSPNLRLAGNQETQYF.

The chain has TRBV11-1 and TRBJ1-2, with TRBD1 matching 9 bases. This CDR3 has 17 residues. Trimming took 4 bases from V and 5 from J; bases not matched to a gene: 14. Germline V CDR1 and CDR2: SGHAT, FQDESV (reference sequence). The CDR3 DNA sequence: TGTGCCAGCAGCTCTCCGGGACAGGGAAGTGTATCATATGGCTACACCTTC. Residues: CASSSPGQGSVSYGYTF. The full variable domain, rest sourced from reference TRBV11-1 and TRBJ1-2, is EAEVAQSPRYKITEKSQAVAFWCDPISGHATLYWYRQILGQGPELLVQFQDESVVDDSQLPKDRFSAERLKGVDSTLKIQPAELGDSAMYLCASSSPGQGSVSYGYTFGSGTRLTVV.

A few counts support this clonotype. V is TRBV24-1 and J is TRBJ1-2, with 8 bases identical to TRBD1. Trimming removed 2 bases from V and 2 bases from J; junction bases left unmatched: 3. Germline assignment: CDR1 KGHDR and CDR2 SFDVKD. The CDR3 runs 15 residues. The chain's CDR3 is CATSDSGTGNYGYTF. The DNA of the CDR3 is TGTGCCACCAGTGATTCCGGGACAGGCAACTATGGCTACACCTTC.

The J gene is TRBJ1-3, the V gene TRBV7-8; possible D gene TRBD1, 5 bases. This CDR3 is built from 14 residues. Germline V gene data show CDR1 as SGHVS and CDR2 as FQNEAQ. V lost 5 bases to trimming and J lost 3 bases, with 11 bases between them. CDR3 loop: CASSQMQGGNTIYF. The DNA for the CDR3 is TGTGCCAGCAGCCAAATGCAGGGTGGAAACACCATATATTTT.

The sample holds a few counts of this clonotype. The V call is TRBV5-6, the J call TRBJ1-1; no clear D. The CDR3 consists of 14 residues. Per germline, CDR1 SGHDT and CDR2 YYEEEE. Trimming stripped 5 bases from V and 5 bases from J, with 16 bases between. Written as DNA, the CDR3 is TGTGCCAGCAGTTCTAGACGGGGTTGGACTGAAGCTTTCTTT. Protein: CASSSRRGWTEAFF.

In its sample, this clonotype was seen a few times. The chain employs TRBV20-1 and TRBJ1-5; 8 bases are shared with TRBD1. Trimming took 3 bases from V and 3 from J; bases not matched to a gene: 28. The CDR3 extends over 22 amino acids. CDR1 and CDR2 from the germline V gene are DFQATT and SNEGSKA (reference sequence). The CDR3 coding sequence is TGCAGTGCTAGGGCCAGATGGGGTGGGACAGGTCCCCAGTTAGTCGCCAATCAGCCCCAGCATTTT. It encodes CSARARWGGTGPQLVANQPQHF.

This chain joins TRBV29-1 and TRBJ2-3; TRBD1 agrees at 7 bases. The CDR3 runs 15 residues. V trimming: 7 bases; J trimming: 5 bases; junction bases outside the gene matches: 15. Per germline, CDR1 SQVTM and CDR2 ANQGSEA. The CDR3 loop is CSGDSGRVRGDTQYF. In nucleotides, the CDR3 is TGCAGCGGGGACAGTGGCAGGGTGAGAGGAGATACGCAGTATTTT.

The CDR3 here is CATKVNWRYEQYV. In DNA form, the CDR3 reads TGTGCCACCAAGGTCAACTGGCGCTACGAGCAGTACGTC. The gene calls are TRBV15 and TRBJ2-7; D is undetermined. This CDR3 contains 13 residues. CDR1 and CDR2 (germline): LNHNV, YYDKDF (reference sequence). V was clipped by 7 bases and J by 3 bases, with 13 bases between them.

This clonotype was recorded a few times. The chain has TRBV29-1 and TRBJ1-2; no firm D call. CDR3 size: 11 residues. Germline V CDR1 and CDR2: SQVTM, ANQGSEA. V lost 4 bases to trimming and J lost 4 bases, with 7 bases between them. CDR3 nucleotides: TGCAGCGTTGGAGGCGTCTATGGCTACACCTTC. Residues: CSVGGVYGYTF.

V and J are TRBV27 and TRBJ2-6; 9 nucleotides line up with TRBD1. This CDR3 has 15 residues. J gave up 1 base and V 6 bases, and 1 base lay outside the gene matches. Germline V gene lookup returns CDR1 MNHEY and CDR2 SMNVEV (reference sequence). The CDR3: CASRQGASGANVLTF. CDR3 DNA: TGTGCCAGCAGACAGGGGGCATCTGGGGCCAACGTCCTGACTTTC.

V usage is TRBV12-3 or TRBV12-4 and J usage is TRBJ1-4, with a possible D match to TRBD1 (6 bases). V was shortened by 2 bases and J by 11 bases, with 24 bases between the two germline ends. This CDR3 contains 17 residues. CDR3 region: CASSLLNTGRGAGKLFF. The CDR3, as DNA: TGTGCCAGCAGTTTACTAAACACAGGGAGGGGCGCTGGCAAACTGTTTTTT.

This sequence joins TRBV6-2 or TRBV6-3 and TRBJ2-1; 11 bases are shared with TRBD2. V was pared by 2 bases and J by 6 bases, with 6 bases of the junction left unmatched. Germline-derived CDR1 and CDR2 are MNHEY and SVGEGT. This CDR3 contains 16 residues. The CDR3 sequence: CASSYGRLAGTNEQFF. The CDR3 DNA reads TGTGCCAGCAGTTACGGGAGACTAGCGGGGACCAATGAGCAGTTCTTC.

The chain links TRBV28 to TRBJ1-5; tentatively, D is TRBD1 (5 bases). The germline V and J ends were trimmed by 8 bases and 3 bases, with 11 bases remaining between them. Germline CDR1 reads MDHEN; CDR2 reads SYDVKM. This CDR3 spans 13 amino acids. The DNA for the CDR3 is TGTGCCAGCCAGGGTGGGTTCAATCAGCCCCAGCATTTT. Translating it yields CASQGGFNQPQHF.

This rearrangement joins TRBV10-3 to TRBJ1-6; D is unclear. Germline V CDR1 and CDR2: ENHRY, SYGVKD. The CDR3 length is 12 residues. Between the trimmed V and J ends, which lost 2 bases and 13 bases, there was a span of 9 bases. CDR3 nucleotide sequence: TGTGCCATCAGTGAGACTACTGGGCCCCTCCACTTT. Translation gives CAISETTGPLHF.

This clonotype was picked up many times. The V and J genes are TRBV9 and TRBJ2-1; no definite D call. V gave up 2 bases and J gave up 12 bases, with 9 bases separating them. CDR3 size: 11 residues. The germline V gene has CDR1 SGDLS and CDR2 YYNGEE. CDR3 nucleotides: TGTGCCAGCAGCGTTGGTAGCAGGCAGTTCTTC. Amino acid sequence: CASSVGSRQFF.

The CDR3 loop reads CASSLPADSRNEQFF. In DNA, the CDR3 is TGTGCCAGCAGCTTGCCAGCGGACTCTAGGAATGAGCAGTTCTTC. The chain uses TRBV5-6 and TRBJ2-1, with D tentatively TRBD2 (5 bases). Germline V gene data show CDR1 as SGHDT and CDR2 as YYEEEE. V was pared by 1 base and J by 7 bases, with 15 bases between. The CDR3 has 15 amino acids.

The CDR3 region has the DNA TGCAGCGTTGATGGCGTTACTAGCACAGATACGCAGTATTTT. This translates into CSVDGVTSTDTQYF. This rearrangement joins TRBV29-1 to TRBJ2-3; D ambiguous. The germline V gene has CDR1 SQVTM and CDR2 ANQGSEA. Trimming pared 3 bases from V and 0 bases from J, leaving 10 bases between. The CDR3 is made up of 14 amino acids.

V and J are TRBV6-5 and TRBJ2-1; TRBD2 matches at 11 bases. Trimming at V came to 0 bases and at J to 1 base, leaving 5 bases not matched to a gene. Germline V gene sequence: CDR1 MNHEY, CDR2 SVGAGI. This CDR3 is built from 18 residues. This chain's CDR3 is CASSYSASGGNSYNEQFF. In DNA, the CDR3 is TGTGCCAGCAGTTACTCTGCTAGCGGGGGGAATTCCTACAATGAGCAGTTCTTC.

The chain combines TRBV20-1 with TRBJ2-7; TRBD1 aligns across 7 bases. V lost 5 bases, J lost 3 bases, and 16 bases stayed unmatched. The CDR3 has 16 residues. Germline V gene lookup returns CDR1 DFQATT and CDR2 SNEGSKA (reference sequence). The CDR3 DNA reads as TGCAGTGCTGCACGACCCGCGGAAGGGGGCTTCTACGAGCAGTACTTC. It is translated as CSAARPAEGGFYEQYF.

In this sample, this clonotype turned up a few times. The chain joins TRBV20-1 to TRBJ2-5; D unclear. Germline loops: CDR1 DFQATT, CDR2 SNEGSKA (reference sequence). The germline V and J ends were trimmed by 0 bases and 3 bases, with 8 bases remaining between them. The CDR3 spans 13 residues. CDR3 sequence (DNA): TGCAGTGCTAGAGATCTTTTTAAAGAGACCCAGTACTTC. Encoded protein: CSARDLFKETQYF.

The chain is built from TRBV5-5 and TRBJ2-4; D uncertain. Germline lookup yields CDR1 SGHKS and CDR2 YYEKEE (reference sequence). V was trimmed by 4 bases and J by 3 bases, leaving 14 bases between them. This CDR3 has 15 amino acids. CDR3 region: CASSPDVFGKNIQYF. The CDR3 DNA sequence: TGTGCCAGCAGCCCCGACGTATTCGGCAAAAACATTCAGTACTTC.

The chain combines TRBV29-1 with TRBJ1-1, with a possible D match to TRBD1 (5 bases). The CDR3 has 11 residues. Per germline, CDR1 SQVTM and CDR2 ANQGSEA. The V and J ends lost 7 bases and 2 bases respectively, with 8 bases between them. The CDR3 DNA reads TGCAGCGCTGGGACCAACACTGAAGCTTTCTTT. Translating it yields CSAGTNTEAFF. The full variable domain, with the rest looked up from reference TRBV29-1 and TRBJ1-1, is SAVISQKPSRDICQRGTSLTIQCQVDSQVTMMFWYRQQPGQSLTLIATANQGSEATYESGFVIDKFPISRPNLTFSTLTVSNMSPEDSSIYLCSAGTNTEAFFGQGTRLTVV.